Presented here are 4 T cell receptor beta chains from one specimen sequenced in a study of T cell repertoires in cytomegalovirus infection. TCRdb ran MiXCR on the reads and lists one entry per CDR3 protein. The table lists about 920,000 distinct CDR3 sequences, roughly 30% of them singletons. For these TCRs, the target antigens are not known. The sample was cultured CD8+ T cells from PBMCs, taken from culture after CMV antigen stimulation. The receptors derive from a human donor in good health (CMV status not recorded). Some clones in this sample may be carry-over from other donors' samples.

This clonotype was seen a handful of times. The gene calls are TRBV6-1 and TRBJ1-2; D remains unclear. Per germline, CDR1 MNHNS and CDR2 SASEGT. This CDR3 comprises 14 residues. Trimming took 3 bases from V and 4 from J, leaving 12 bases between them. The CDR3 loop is CASSDRVSGYGYTF. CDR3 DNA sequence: TGTGCCAGCAGTGATAGGGTCTCGGGCTATGGCTACACCTTC.

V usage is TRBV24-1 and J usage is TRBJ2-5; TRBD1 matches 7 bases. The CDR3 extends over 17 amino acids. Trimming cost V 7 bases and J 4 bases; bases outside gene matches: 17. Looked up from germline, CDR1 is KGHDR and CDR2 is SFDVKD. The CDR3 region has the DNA TGTGCCACCAGCCAAAACCGGGACAGCCCCGTACGAGAGACCCAGTACTTC. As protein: CATSQNRDSPVRETQYF.

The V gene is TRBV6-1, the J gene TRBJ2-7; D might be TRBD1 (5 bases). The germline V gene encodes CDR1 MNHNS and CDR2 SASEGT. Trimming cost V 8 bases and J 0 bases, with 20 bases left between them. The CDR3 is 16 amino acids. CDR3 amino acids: CASDDSDFHPSYEQYV. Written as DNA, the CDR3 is TGTGCCAGCGACGACAGCGACTTCCACCCCTCCTACGAGCAGTACGTC.

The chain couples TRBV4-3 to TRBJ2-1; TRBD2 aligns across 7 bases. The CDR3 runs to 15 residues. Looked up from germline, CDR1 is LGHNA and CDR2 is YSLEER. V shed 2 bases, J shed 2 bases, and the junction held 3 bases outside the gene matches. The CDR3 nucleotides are TGCGCCAGCAGCCAACAGGGAGGGACCTACAATGAGCAGTTCTTC. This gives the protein CASSQQGGTYNEQFF.